The present T cell receptor beta chain was sequenced within a study of identical twins. TCRdb redid the calling of the 5' RACE reads with MiXCR, one entry per CDR3 protein. Of about 690,000 distinct CDR3 sequences listed, less than 25% are singletons. This clonotype was observed a few times. Its antigen is undetermined. Study-wide results and limits: Without tracking the same donors, conclusions rested on cross-sectional statistical analysis.

These data were likewise used in another study, on T cells expressing NK-cell markers. That paper notes: Sequenced donors, eight in total, included seven who were HCMV-seropositive and one who was seronegative.

The TCR originated in a woman aged 18-35 years in good health. Sequencing was done on a sample of PBMCs.

The CDR3 nucleotides are TGTGCCATCAGTGAAGGGACAGCTAACATTCAGTACTTC. It codes for CAISEGTANIQYF. The rearrangement uses TRBV10-3 and TRBJ2-4, with 7 bases lining up with TRBD1. V shed 3 bases, J shed 7 bases, and the junction held 3 bases outside the gene matches. Per the germline V gene, CDR1 is ENHRY and CDR2 is SYGVKD. The CDR3 totals 13 residues.